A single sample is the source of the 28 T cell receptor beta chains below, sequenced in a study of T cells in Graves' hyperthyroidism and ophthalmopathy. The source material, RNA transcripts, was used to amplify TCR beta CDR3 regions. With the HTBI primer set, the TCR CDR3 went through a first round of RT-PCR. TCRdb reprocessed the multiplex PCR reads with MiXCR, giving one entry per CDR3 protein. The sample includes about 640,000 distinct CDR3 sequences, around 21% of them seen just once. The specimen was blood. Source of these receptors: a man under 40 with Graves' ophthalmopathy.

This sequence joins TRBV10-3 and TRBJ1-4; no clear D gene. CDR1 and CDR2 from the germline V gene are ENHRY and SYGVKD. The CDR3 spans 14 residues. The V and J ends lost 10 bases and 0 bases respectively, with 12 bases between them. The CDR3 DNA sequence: TGTGCCACTGGGAGGGATTCAACTAATGAAAAACTGTTTTTT. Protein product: CATGRDSTNEKLFF.

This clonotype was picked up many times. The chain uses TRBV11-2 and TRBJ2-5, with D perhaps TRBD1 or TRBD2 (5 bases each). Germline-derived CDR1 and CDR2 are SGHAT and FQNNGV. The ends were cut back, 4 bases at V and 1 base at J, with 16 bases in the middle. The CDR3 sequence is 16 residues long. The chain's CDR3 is CASSSTSGRIQETQYF. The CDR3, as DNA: TGTGCCAGCAGCTCCACATCGGGACGGATCCAAGAGACCCAGTACTTC.

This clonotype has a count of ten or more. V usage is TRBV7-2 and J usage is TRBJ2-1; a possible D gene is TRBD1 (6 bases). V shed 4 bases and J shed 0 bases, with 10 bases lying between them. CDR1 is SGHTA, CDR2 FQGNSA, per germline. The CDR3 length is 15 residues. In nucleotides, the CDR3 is TGTGCCAGCAGCTCGCAGGGGAGCTCCTACAATGAGCAGTTCTTC. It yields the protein CASSSQGSSYNEQFF.

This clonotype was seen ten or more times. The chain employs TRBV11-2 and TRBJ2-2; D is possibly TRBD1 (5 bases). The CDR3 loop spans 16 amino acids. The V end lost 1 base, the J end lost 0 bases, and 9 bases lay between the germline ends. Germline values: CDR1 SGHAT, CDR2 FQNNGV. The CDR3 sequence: CASSLAQAANTGELFF. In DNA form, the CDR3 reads TGTGCCAGCAGCTTAGCACAGGCCGCGAACACCGGGGAGCTGTTTTTT. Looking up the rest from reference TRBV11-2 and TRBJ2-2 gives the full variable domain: EAGVAQSPRYKIIEKRQSVAFWCNPISGHATLYWYQQILGQGPKLLIQFQNNGVVDDSQLPKDRFSAERLKGVDSTLKIQPAKLEDSAVYLCASSLAQAANTGELFFGEGSRLTVL.

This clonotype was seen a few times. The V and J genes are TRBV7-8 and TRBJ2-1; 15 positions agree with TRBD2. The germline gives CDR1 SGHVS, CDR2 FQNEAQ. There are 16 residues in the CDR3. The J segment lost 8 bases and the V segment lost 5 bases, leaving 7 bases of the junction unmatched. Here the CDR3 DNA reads TGTGCCAGCAGCCTGGGACTAGCGGGAGGCTGGGATGAGCAGTTCTTC. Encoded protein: CASSLGLAGGWDEQFF.

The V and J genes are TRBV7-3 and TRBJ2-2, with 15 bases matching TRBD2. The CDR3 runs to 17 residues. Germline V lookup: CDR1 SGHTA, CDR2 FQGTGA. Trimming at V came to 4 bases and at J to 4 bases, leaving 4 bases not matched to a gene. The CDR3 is CASSSGLAGGPTGELFF. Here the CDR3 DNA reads TGTGCCAGCAGCTCGGGACTAGCGGGAGGTCCCACCGGGGAGCTGTTTTTT.

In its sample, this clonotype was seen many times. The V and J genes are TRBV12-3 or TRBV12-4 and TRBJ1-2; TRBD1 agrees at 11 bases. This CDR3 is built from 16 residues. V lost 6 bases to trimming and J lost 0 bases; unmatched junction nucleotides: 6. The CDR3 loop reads CASSSGTGGTNYGYTF. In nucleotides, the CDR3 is TGTGCCAGCAGCTCCGGGACAGGGGGTACTAACTATGGCTACACCTTC.

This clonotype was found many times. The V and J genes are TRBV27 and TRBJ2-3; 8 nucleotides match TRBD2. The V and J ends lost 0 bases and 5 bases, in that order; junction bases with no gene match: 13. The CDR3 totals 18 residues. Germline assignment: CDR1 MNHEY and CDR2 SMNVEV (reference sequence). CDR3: CASSLSRGAGEGGDTQYF. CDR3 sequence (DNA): TGTGCCAGCAGTTTATCGCGTGGAGCGGGAGAGGGAGGAGATACGCAGTATTTT.

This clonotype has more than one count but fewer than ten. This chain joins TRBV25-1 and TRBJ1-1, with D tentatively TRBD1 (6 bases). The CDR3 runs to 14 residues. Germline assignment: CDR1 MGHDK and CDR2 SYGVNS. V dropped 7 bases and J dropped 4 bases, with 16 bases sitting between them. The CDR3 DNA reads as TGTGCCAGCATCACTGGGGGGGCAAGCACTGAAGCTTTCTTT. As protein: CASITGGASTEAFF.

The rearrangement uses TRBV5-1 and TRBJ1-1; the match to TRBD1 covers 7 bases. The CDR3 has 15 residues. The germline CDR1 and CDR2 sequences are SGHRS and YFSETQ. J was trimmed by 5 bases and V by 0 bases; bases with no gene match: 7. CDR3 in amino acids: CASSLADRESTEAFF. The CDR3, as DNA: TGCGCCAGCAGCTTGGCAGACAGGGAGAGTACTGAAGCTTTCTTT.

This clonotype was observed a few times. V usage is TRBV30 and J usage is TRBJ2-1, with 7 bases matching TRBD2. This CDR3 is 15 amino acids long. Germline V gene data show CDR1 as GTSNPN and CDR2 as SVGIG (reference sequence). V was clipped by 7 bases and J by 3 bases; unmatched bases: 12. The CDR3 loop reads CASEAGAGVYNEQFF. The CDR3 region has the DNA TGTGCCTCGGAGGCCGGGGCGGGGGTCTACAATGAGCAGTTCTTC.

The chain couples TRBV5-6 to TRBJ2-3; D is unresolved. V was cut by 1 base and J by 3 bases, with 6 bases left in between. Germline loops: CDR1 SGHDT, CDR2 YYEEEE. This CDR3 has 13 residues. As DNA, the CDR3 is TGTGCCAGCAGCTTGATGGAGACAGATACGCAGTATTTT. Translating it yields CASSLMETDTQYF.

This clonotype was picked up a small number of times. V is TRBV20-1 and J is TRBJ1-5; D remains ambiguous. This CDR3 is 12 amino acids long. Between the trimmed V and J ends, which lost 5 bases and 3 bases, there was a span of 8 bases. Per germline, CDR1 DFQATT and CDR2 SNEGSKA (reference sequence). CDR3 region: CSASGPNQPQHF. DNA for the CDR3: TGCAGTGCTTCAGGTCCCAATCAGCCCCAGCATTTT.

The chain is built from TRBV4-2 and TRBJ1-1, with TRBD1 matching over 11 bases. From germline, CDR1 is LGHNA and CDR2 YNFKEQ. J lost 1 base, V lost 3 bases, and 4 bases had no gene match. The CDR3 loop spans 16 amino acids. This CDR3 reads CASSQGQGVENTEAFF. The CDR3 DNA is TGTGCCAGCAGCCAGGGACAGGGGGTTGAGAACACTGAAGCTTTCTTT.

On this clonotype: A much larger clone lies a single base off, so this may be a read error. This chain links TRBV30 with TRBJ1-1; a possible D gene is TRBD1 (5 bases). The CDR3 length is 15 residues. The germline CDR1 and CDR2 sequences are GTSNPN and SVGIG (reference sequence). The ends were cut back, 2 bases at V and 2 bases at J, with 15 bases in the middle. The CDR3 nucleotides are TGTGCCTGGAGTTCGGGGCTTTCGATAAACACTGAAGCTTTCTTT. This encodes CAWSSGLSINTEAFF.

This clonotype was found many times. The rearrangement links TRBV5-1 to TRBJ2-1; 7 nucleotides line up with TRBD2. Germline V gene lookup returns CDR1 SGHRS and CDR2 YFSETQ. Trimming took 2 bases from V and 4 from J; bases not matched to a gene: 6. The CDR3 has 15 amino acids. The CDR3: CASSFLAESYNEQFF. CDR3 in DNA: TGCGCCAGCAGCTTTCTAGCGGAAAGTTACAATGAGCAGTTCTTC.

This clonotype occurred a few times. The CDR3 DNA follows: TGTGCCAGCAGCTCCACGACGACAGGGCCAGCTCAAGAGACCCAGTACTTC. Amino acids: CASSSTTTGPAQETQYF. The chain employs TRBV7-3 and TRBJ2-5, with 7 bases aligning to TRBD1. The ends lost 4 bases at V and 2 bases at J; junction bases unmatched: 13. Germline CDR1 reads SGHTA; CDR2 reads FQGTGA. The CDR3 sequence is 17 residues long. The full variable domain, its missing parts supplied by reference TRBV7-3 and TRBJ2-5, is GAGVSQTPSNKVTEKGKYVELRCDPISGHTALYWYRQSLGQGPEFLIYFQGTGAADDSGLPNDRFFAVRPEGSVSTLKIQRTERGDSAVYLCASSSTTTGPAQETQYFGPGTRLLVL.

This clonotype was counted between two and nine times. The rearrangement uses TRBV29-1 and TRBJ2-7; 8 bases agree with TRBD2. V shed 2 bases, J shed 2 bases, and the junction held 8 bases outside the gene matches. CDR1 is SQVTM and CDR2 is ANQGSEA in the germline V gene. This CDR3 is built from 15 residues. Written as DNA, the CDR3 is TGCAGCGTTGAATCTAAGCGGGAGCCCCCCTACGAGCAGTACTTC. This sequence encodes CSVESKREPPYEQYF.

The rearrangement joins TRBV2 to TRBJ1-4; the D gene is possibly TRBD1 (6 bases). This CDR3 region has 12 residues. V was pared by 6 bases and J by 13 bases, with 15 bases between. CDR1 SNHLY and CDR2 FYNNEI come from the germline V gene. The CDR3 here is CASSLKTGLLFF. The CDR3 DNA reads TGTGCCAGCAGCCTGAAAACAGGGCTACTGTTTTTT.

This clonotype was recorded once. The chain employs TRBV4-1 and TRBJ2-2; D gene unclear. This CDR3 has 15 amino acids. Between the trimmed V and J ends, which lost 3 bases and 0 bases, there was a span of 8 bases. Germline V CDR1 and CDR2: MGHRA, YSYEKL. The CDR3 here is CASSQTIANTGELFF. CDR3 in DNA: TGCGCCAGCAGCCAGACCATAGCGAACACCGGGGAGCTGTTTTTT.

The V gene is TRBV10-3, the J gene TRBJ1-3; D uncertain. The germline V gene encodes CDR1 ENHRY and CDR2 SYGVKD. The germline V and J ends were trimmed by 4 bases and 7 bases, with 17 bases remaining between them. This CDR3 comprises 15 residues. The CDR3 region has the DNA TGTGCCATCAGTGTGGCGGGGAAGGAGTCGAACACCATATATTTT. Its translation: CAISVAGKESNTIYF.

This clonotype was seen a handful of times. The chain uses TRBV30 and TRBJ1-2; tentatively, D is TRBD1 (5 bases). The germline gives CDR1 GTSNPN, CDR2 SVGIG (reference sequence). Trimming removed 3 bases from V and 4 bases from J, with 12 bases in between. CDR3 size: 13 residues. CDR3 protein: CAWSAGASYGYTF. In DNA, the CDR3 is TGTGCCTGGAGCGCTGGGGCTAGCTATGGCTACACCTTC.

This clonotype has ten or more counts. The CDR3 protein is CSADPTTGVREQFF. The CDR3 DNA reads as TGCAGTGCTGACCCCACAACAGGTGTTCGGGAGCAGTTCTTC. The rearrangement joins TRBV20-1 to TRBJ2-1, with D perhaps matching TRBD1 (5 bases). CDR1 and CDR2 (germline): DFQATT, SNEGSKA (reference sequence). Deletions cut 5 bases from V and 10 bases from J, with 21 bases between. CDR3 length: 14 residues.

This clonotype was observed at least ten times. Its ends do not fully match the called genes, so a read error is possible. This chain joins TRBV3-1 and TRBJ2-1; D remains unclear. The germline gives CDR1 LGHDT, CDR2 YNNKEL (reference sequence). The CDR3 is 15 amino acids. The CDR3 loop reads CASRQGRATYNEQFF. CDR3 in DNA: TGTGCCAGCAGACAAGGCCGGGCGACATACAATGAGCAGTTCTTC.

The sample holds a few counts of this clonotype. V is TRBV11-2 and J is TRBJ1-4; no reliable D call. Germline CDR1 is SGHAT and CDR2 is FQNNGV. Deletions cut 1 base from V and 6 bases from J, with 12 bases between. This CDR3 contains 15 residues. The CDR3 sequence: CASSLVARSYEKLFF. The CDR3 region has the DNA TGTGCCAGCAGCTTAGTTGCTCGGTCTTATGAAAAACTGTTTTTT. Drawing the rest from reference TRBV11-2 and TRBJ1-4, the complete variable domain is EAGVAQSPRYKIIEKRQSVAFWCNPISGHATLYWYQQILGQGPKLLIQFQNNGVVDDSQLPKDRFSAERLKGVDSTLKIQPAKLEDSAVYLCASSLVARSYEKLFFGSGTQLSVL.

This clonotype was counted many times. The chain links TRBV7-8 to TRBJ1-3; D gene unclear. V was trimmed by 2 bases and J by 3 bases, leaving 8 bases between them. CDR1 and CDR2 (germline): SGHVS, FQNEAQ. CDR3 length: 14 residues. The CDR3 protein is CASSLNFFGNTIYF. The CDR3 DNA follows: TGTGCCAGCAGCTTAAATTTCTTTGGAAACACCATATATTTT.

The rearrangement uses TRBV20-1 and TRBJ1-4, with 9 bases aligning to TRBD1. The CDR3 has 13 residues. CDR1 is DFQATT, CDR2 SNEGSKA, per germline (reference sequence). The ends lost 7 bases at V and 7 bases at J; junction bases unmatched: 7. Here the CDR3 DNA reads TGCAGTGTTCCGGACAGGGGCCGTGAAAAACTGTTTTTT. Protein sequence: CSVPDRGREKLFF.

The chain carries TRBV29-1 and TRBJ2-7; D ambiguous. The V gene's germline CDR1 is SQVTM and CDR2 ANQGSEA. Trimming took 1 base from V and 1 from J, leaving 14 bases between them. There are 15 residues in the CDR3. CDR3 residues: CSVEGLGIGSYEQYF. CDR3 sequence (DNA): TGCAGCGTTGAAGGGCTCGGAATAGGTTCCTACGAGCAGTACTTC.